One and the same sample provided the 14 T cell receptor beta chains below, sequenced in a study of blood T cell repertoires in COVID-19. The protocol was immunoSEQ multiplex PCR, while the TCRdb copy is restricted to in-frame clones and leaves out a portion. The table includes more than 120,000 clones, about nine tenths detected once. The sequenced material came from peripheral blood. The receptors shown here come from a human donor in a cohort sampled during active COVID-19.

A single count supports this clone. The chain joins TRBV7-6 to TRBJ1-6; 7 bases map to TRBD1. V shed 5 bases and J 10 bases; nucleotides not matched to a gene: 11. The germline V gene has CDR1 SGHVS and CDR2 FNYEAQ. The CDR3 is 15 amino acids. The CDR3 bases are TGTGCCAGCAGCCCCGGAGACAGGGCCCAATCACCCCTCCACTTT. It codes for CASSPGDRAQSPLHF.

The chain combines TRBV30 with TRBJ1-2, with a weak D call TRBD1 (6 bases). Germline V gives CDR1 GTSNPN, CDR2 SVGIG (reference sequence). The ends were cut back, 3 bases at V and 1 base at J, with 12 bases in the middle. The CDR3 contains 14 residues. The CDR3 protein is CAWRGAGNNYGYTF. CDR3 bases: TGTGCCTGGAGGGGGGCAGGGAATAACTATGGCTACACCTTC. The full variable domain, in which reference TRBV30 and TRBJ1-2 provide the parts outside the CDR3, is SQTIHQWPATLVQPVGSPLSLECTVEGTSNPNLYWYRQAAGRGLQLLFYSVGIGQISSEVPQNLSASRPQDRQFILSSKKLLLSDSGFYLCAWRGAGNNYGYTFGSGTRLTVV.

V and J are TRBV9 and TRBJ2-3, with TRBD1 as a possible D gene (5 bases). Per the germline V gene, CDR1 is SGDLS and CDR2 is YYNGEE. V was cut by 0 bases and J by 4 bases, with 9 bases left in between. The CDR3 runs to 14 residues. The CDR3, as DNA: TGTGCCAGCAGCGTAGAGGGGTACCCAGATACGCAGTATTTT. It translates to CASSVEGYPDTQYF.

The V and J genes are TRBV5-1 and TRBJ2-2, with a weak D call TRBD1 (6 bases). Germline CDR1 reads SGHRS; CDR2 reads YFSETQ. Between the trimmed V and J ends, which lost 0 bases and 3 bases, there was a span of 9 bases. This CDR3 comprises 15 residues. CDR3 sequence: CASSLGAGDTGELFF. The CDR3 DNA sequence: TGCGCCAGCAGCTTGGGGGCAGGGGACACCGGGGAGCTGTTTTTT.

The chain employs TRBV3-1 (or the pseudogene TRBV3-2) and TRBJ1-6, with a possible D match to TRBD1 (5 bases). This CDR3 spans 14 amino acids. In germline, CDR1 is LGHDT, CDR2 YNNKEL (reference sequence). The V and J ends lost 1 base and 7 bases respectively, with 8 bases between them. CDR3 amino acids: CASSQVTGNSPLHF. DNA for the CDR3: TGTGCCAGCAGCCAAGTTACAGGCAATTCACCCCTCCACTTT.

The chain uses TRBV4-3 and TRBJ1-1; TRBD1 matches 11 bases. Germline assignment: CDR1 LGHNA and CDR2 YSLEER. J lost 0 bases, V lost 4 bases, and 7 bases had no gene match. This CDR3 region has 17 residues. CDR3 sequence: CASSPGQGGPMNTEAFF. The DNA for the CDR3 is TGCGCCAGCAGCCCGGGACAGGGGGGGCCGATGAACACTGAAGCTTTCTTT.

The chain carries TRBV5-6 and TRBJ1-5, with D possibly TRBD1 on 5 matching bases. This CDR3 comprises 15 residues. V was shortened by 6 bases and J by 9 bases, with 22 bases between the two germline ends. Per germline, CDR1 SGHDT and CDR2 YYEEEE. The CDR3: CASNDWGSRTLPQHF. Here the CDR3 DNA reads TGTGCCAGCAACGACTGGGGCAGCCGCACCCTGCCCCAGCATTTT.

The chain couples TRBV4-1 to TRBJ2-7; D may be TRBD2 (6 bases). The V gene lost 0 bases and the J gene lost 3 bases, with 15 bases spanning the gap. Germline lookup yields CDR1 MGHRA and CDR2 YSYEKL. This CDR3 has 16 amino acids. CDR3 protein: CASSQEMGRGGYEQYF. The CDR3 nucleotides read TGCGCCAGCAGCCAAGAGATGGGACGGGGAGGCTACGAGCAGTACTTC.

CDR3 nucleotide sequence: TGCGCCAGCAGCGACTGGATGACTAGCGGAGAGACCCAGTACTTC. Protein product: CASSDWMTSGETQYF. The chain joins TRBV5-1 to TRBJ2-5, with TRBD2 identical over 9 bases. Looked up from germline, CDR1 is SGHRS and CDR2 is YFSETQ. The junction had 8 bases not matched to a gene; V was cut back by 4 bases and J by 4 bases. The CDR3 runs to 15 residues.

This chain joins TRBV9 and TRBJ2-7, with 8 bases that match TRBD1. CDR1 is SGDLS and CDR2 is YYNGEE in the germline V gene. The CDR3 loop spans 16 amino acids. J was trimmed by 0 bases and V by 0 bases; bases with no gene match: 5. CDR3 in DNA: TGTGCCAGCAGCGTAGGTGGTACAGGGGGCTCCTACGAGCAGTACTTC. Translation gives CASSVGGTGGSYEQYF.

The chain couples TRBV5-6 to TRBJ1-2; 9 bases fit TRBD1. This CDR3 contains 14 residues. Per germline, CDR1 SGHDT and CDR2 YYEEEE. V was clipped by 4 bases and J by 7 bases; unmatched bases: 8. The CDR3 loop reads CASSTSQGARGYTF. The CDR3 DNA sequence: TGTGCCAGCAGCACATCACAGGGGGCGCGTGGCTACACCTTC.

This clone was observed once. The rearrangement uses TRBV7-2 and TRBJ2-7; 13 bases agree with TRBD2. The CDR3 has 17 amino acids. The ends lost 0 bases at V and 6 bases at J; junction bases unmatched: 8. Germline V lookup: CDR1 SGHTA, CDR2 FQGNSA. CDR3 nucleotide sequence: TGTGCCAGCAGCTTAGCTTTGAGGACTAGCGGGGGTGTCGAGCAGTACTTC. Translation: CASSLALRTSGGVEQYF.

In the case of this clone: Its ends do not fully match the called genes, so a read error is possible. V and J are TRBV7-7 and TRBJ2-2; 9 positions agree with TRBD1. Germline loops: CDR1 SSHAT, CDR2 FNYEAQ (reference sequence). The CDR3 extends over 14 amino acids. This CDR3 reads CASSPQGAVGELFF. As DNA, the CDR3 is TGTGCTAGCAGCCCACAGGGGGCTGTCGGGGAGCTGTTTTTT.

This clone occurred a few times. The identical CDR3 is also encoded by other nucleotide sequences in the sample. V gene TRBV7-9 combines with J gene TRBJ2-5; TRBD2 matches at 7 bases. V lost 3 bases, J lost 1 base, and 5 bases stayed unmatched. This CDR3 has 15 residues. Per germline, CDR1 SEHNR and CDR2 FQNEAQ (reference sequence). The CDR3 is CASSLSTGGQETQYF. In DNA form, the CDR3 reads TGTGCCAGCAGCTTGAGTACGGGGGGCCAAGAGACCCAGTACTTC.